This TCR beta chain originates from a study of blood T cell repertoires in COVID-19. Assay used: immunoSEQ multiplex PCR; TCRdb lists only in-frame clones, some missing. The sample shows approximately 280,000 clones, roughly 86% of them seen only once. Per germline, CDR1 SGHNT and CDR2 YYREEE (reference sequence). V was trimmed by 0 bases and J by 4 bases, leaving 10 bases between them. The CDR3 is 14 amino acids. Material for sequencing was PBMCs or T cells enriched from blood (not recorded which). The TCR comes from an older woman who had recovered from COVID-19. V gene TRBV5-4 combines with J gene TRBJ1-2, with D uncertain. The CDR3 spells CASSLANSLYGYTF. The CDR3 coding sequence is TGTGCCAGCAGCTTGGCAAACAGTCTCTATGGCTACACCTTC.